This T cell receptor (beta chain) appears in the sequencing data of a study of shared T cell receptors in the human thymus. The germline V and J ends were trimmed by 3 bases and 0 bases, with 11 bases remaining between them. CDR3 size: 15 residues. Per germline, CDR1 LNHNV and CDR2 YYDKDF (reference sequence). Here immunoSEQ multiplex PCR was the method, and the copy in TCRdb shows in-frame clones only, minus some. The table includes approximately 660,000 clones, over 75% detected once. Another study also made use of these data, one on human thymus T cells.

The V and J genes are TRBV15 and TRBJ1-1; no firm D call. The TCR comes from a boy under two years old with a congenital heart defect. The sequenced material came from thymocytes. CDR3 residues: CATSSEGLLNTEAFF. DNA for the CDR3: TGTGCCACCAGCAGCGAAGGACTTTTGAACACTGAAGCTTTCTTT.